These 20 T cell receptor beta chains were all obtained from the same sample, sequenced in a study of radiation and T cells in renal cell carcinoma. Data came from immunoSEQ multiplex PCR; TCRdb stores just in-frame clones and leaves some out. The sample records around 180,000 clones, about 85% being singletons. Indicated time point: blood 4 weeks post-SBRT, at nephrectomy. Stated treatment: 15 Gy SBRT to primary tumor, nephrectomy 4 weeks later. The sequences come from blood, collected from a patient whose treatment included radiotherapy and nephrectomy. The receptor source for this set is a woman between 45 and 65 years old with renal cell carcinoma.

The V and J genes are TRBV15 and TRBJ2-7; 10 positions match TRBD1. Germline V gives CDR1 LNHNV, CDR2 YYDKDF (reference sequence). The CDR3 covers 14 residues. V gave up 5 bases and J gave up 2 bases; unmatched junction bases: 3. CDR3 in amino acids: CATSEDRGPYEQYF. CDR3 DNA: TGTGCCACCAGCGAAGACAGGGGGCCCTACGAGCAGTACTTC.

The chain uses TRBV2 and TRBJ1-1; D might be TRBD1 (6 bases). Germline V gene sequence: CDR1 SNHLY, CDR2 FYNNEI. V lost 3 bases, J lost 1 base, and 21 bases lay in between. The CDR3 contains 18 residues. CDR3 loop: CASSDGGLVIGKNTEAFF. CDR3 sequence (DNA): TGTGCCAGCAGTGATGGGGGCCTAGTAATTGGCAAGAACACTGAAGCTTTCTTT. Using reference TRBV2 and TRBJ1-1 for the parts outside the CDR3, the full variable domain is EPEVTQTPSHQVTQMGQEVILRCVPISNHLYFYWYRQILGQKVEFLVSFYNNEISEKSEIFDDQFSVERPDGSNFTLKIRSTKLEDSAMYFCASSDGGLVIGKNTEAFFGQGTRLTVV.

The V and J genes are TRBV2 and TRBJ2-7, with TRBD1 as a possible D gene (6 bases). Per the germline V gene, CDR1 is SNHLY and CDR2 is FYNNEI. V shed 8 bases and J shed 6 bases, with 8 bases lying between them. This CDR3 comprises 10 residues. The CDR3, as DNA: TGTGCCAGCTTAGGGGGCGAGCAGTACTTC. It encodes CASLGGEQYF. Combining the CDR3 with reference TRBV2 and TRBJ2-7 gives the whole variable domain EPEVTQTPSHQVTQMGQEVILRCVPISNHLYFYWYRQILGQKVEFLVSFYNNEISEKSEIFDDQFSVERPDGSNFTLKIRSTKLEDSAMYFCASLGGEQYFGPGTRLTVT.

V and J are TRBV7-2 and TRBJ2-3; TRBD2 matches at 8 bases. This CDR3 contains 17 residues. The junction had 12 bases not matched to a gene; V was cut back by 1 base and J by 6 bases. Germline assignment: CDR1 SGHTA and CDR2 FQGNSA. CDR3 sequence reads: CASSLVLAGGSGDTQYF. CDR3 nucleotides: TGTGCCAGCAGCTTAGTATTGGCGGGGGGATCAGGGGATACGCAGTATTTT.

CDR3 region: CSVRTRYNEQFF. The CDR3 bases are TGCAGCGTTAGGACTCGCTACAATGAGCAGTTCTTC. This chain links TRBV29-1 with TRBJ2-1; possible D gene TRBD2, 5 bases. V was pared by 5 bases and J by 3 bases, with 8 bases between. Germline CDR1 SQVTM, CDR2 ANQGSEA. This CDR3 contains 12 residues.

The table lists this clone with many counts. J is TRBJ1-1 and V is TRBV4-3, with D uncertain. CDR3 size: 12 residues. V lost 1 base, J lost 6 bases, and 6 bases lay in between. Germline-derived CDR1 and CDR2 are LGHNA and YSLEER. The CDR3, as DNA: TGCGCCAGCAGCCAAGGTGTCGCTGAAGCTTTCTTT. Encoded protein: CASSQGVAEAFF.

This clone was detected a few times. The chain employs TRBV6-6 and TRBJ1-6; unclear D gene. V gave up 5 bases and J gave up 10 bases, with 15 bases separating them. CDR3 length equals 14 residues. The V gene's germline CDR1 is MNHNY and CDR2 SVGAGI (reference sequence). CDR3 in amino acids: CASSPDAPRSPLHF. CDR3 in DNA: TGTGCCAGCAGTCCGGACGCCCCGAGATCACCCCTCCACTTT.

This chain connects TRBV5-5 to TRBJ1-6; D ambiguous. CDR1 SGHKS and CDR2 YYEKEE come from the germline V gene (reference sequence). The CDR3 loop spans 16 amino acids. Between the trimmed V and J ends, which lost 2 bases and 7 bases, there was a span of 16 bases. The CDR3 DNA reads TGTGCCAGCAGCTTACGGTCTGGGGTGATGAATTCACCCCTCCACTTT. Protein: CASSLRSGVMNSPLHF.

This sequence joins TRBV18 and TRBJ1-1; TRBD1 matches at 8 bases. With V trimmed by 3 bases and J by 4 bases, 7 bases remained unmatched. This CDR3 is 15 amino acids long. Germline CDR1 and CDR2: KGHSH and LQKENI. The CDR3 spells CASSPDRALGTEAFF. The CDR3 region has the DNA TGTGCCAGCTCACCGGACAGGGCTCTGGGCACTGAAGCTTTCTTT.

The rearrangement links TRBV7-2 to TRBJ2-6, with D unresolved. Trimming pared 2 bases from V and 4 bases from J, leaving 6 bases between. There are 14 residues in the CDR3. The germline gives CDR1 SGHTA, CDR2 FQGNSA. The CDR3 DNA sequence: TGTGCCAGCAGCTTAATTCAGGGGGCCAACGTCCTGACTTTC. Protein: CASSLIQGANVLTF. Full variable domain (missing parts from reference TRBV7-2 and TRBJ2-6): GAGVSQSPSNKVTEKGKDVELRCDPISGHTALYWYRQSLGQGLEFLIYFQGNSAPDKSGLPSDRFSAERTGGSVSTLTIQRTQQEDSAVYLCASSLIQGANVLTFGAGSRLTVL.

The chain uses TRBV15 and TRBJ1-2; TRBD1 might be the D (5 bases). The CDR3 is made up of 16 amino acids. Germline CDR1 and CDR2: LNHNV and YYDKDF (reference sequence). Trimming left V 0 bases short and J 8 bases short, with 19 bases between. The CDR3 spells CATSRDRDPPTRGYTF. CDR3 coding DNA: TGTGCCACCAGCAGAGATCGGGACCCACCGACTAGGGGCTACACCTTC.

The chain combines TRBV6-1 with TRBJ1-2; D unresolved. Trimming removed 1 base from V and 3 bases from J, with 12 bases in between. The CDR3 has 15 residues. Germline V gene lookup returns CDR1 MNHNS and CDR2 SASEGT. In DNA form, the CDR3 reads TGTGCCAGCAGTGAAGAGTTGCGTACGGACTATGGCTACACCTTC. It specifies CASSEELRTDYGYTF.

This sequence joins TRBV11-2 and TRBJ2-1, with D perhaps matching TRBD2 (5 bases). The CDR3 sequence is 15 residues long. The V and J ends lost 7 bases and 3 bases respectively, with 16 bases between them. Germline V gives CDR1 SGHAT, CDR2 FQNNGV. The DNA for the CDR3 is TGTGCCAGCACCCTCTCCCCAGAGGGCTACAATGAGCAGTTCTTC. Amino acid sequence: CASTLSPEGYNEQFF.

CDR3 sequence: CAHTTQTGTTIYF. The DNA of the CDR3 is TGTGCCCACACTACCCAGACGGGGACCACCATATATTTT. The chain carries TRBV30 and TRBJ1-3, with a tentative D call TRBD1 (5 bases). This CDR3 spans 13 amino acids. CDR1 is GTSNPN and CDR2 is SVGIG in the germline V gene (reference sequence). V was clipped by 8 bases and J by 9 bases, with 20 bases between them.

The chain joins TRBV19 to TRBJ1-5, with 10 bases that match TRBD1. The CDR3 has 14 residues. Germline-derived CDR1 and CDR2 are LNHDA and SQIVND (reference sequence). V lost 5 bases to trimming and J lost 7 bases; unmatched junction nucleotides: 5. CDR3 residues: CASSRQGAGQPQHF. The CDR3 DNA reads as TGTGCCAGTAGTCGACAGGGGGCAGGCCAGCCCCAGCATTTT.

The CDR3 sequence is CASSDHNSGANVLTF. In nucleotides, the CDR3 is TGTGCCAGCAGCGACCATAACTCTGGGGCCAACGTCCTGACTTTC. The chain joins TRBV7-3 to TRBJ2-6; D not certain. This CDR3 has 15 amino acids. V lost 5 bases, J lost 0 bases, and 8 bases lay in between. Looked up from germline, CDR1 is SGHTA and CDR2 is FQGTGA.

The chain couples TRBV5-8 to TRBJ2-5; D unclear. The germline gives CDR1 SGHTS, CDR2 YDEGEE. This CDR3 has 15 residues. V was trimmed by 1 base and J by 5 bases, leaving 15 bases between them. The CDR3 here is CASSLSGRVAETQYF. In DNA form, the CDR3 reads TGTGCCAGCAGCTTGTCTGGTCGGGTTGCGGAGACCCAGTACTTC.

This clone was counted once. The chain links TRBV6-5 to TRBJ1-1, with D perhaps matching TRBD1 (5 bases). V was cut by 1 base and J by 4 bases, with 10 bases left in between. The V gene's germline CDR1 is MNHEY and CDR2 SVGAGI. This CDR3 has 14 residues. DNA of the CDR3: TGTGCCAGCAGTTACTTGCCCGGGGGCACTGAAGCTTTCTTT. It codes for CASSYLPGGTEAFF.

J is TRBJ1-2 and V is TRBV6-1; D is possibly TRBD1 (6 bases). Germline CDR1 is MNHNS and CDR2 is SASEGT. The CDR3 is 13 amino acids. V was pared by 6 bases and J by 2 bases, with 10 bases between. As DNA, the CDR3 is TGTGCCAGCAGCCCACAGGGAAACTATGGCTACACCTTC. Translated: CASSPQGNYGYTF.

The chain couples TRBV11-2 to TRBJ2-7, with D uncertain. CDR3 length equals 12 residues. Germline assignment: CDR1 SGHAT and CDR2 FQNNGV. Trimming shortened V by 0 bases and J by 7 bases, and 7 bases separated the two germline ends. The CDR3 reads CASSLDRLEQYF. CDR3 sequence (DNA): TGTGCCAGCAGCTTAGATCGGTTAGAGCAGTACTTC.